One and the same sample provided the 7 T cell receptor beta chains below, sequenced in a study of technical replicates of blood from several donors. Here immunoSEQ multiplex PCR was the method, and the copy in TCRdb shows in-frame clones only, minus some. The table has approximately 97,000 clones, 85% to 95% seen once; the top ten hold about 0.3%. Sequencing input: T cells isolated from PBMCs. These receptors all stem from a human donor in good health.

V usage is TRBV7-8 and J usage is TRBJ2-3; possible D gene TRBD2, 5 bases. Looked up from germline, CDR1 is SGHVS and CDR2 is FQNEAQ. The CDR3 consists of 15 residues. Trimming cost V 5 bases and J 5 bases, with 17 bases left between them. The CDR3 region is CASSPLGPGVDTQYF. For the CDR3, the DNA is TGTGCCAGCAGCCCGCTGGGCCCCGGGGTAGATACGCAGTATTTT.

The V gene is TRBV6-5, the J gene TRBJ2-3; 9 positions match TRBD1. Trimming cost V 5 bases and J 1 base; bases outside gene matches: 4. The CDR3 totals 15 residues. Germline V lookup: CDR1 MNHEY, CDR2 SVGAGI. The CDR3 protein is CASSQQGAGTDTQYF. DNA for the CDR3: TGTGCCAGCAGTCAACAGGGGGCCGGCACAGATACGCAGTATTTT.

The chain joins TRBV19 to TRBJ1-1; tentative D call: TRBD1 (5 bases). V lost 6 bases and J lost 4, with 9 bases in between. Per germline, CDR1 LNHDA and CDR2 SQIVND (reference sequence). The CDR3 is 12 residues long. In DNA, the CDR3 is TGTGCCAGTAGAAACGGGGGCACTGAAGCTTTCTTT. Translation: CASRNGGTEAFF.

V and J are TRBV7-9 and TRBJ2-5, with 7 nucleotides matching TRBD1. This CDR3 is 14 amino acids long. Germline assignment: CDR1 SEHNR and CDR2 FQNEAQ (reference sequence). Trimming cost V 3 bases and J 4 bases; bases outside gene matches: 5. The chain's CDR3 is CASSFGTEGETQYF. CDR3 nucleotide sequence: TGTGCCAGCAGCTTCGGGACAGAAGGAGAGACCCAGTACTTC.

The J gene is TRBJ2-3, the V gene TRBV15; no definite D call. This CDR3 is built from 16 residues. The germline CDR1 and CDR2 sequences are LNHNV and YYDKDF (reference sequence). Between the trimmed V and J ends, which lost 8 bases and 1 base, there was a span of 19 bases. The CDR3 here is CATDRGRSDRTDTQYF. The CDR3 nucleotides read TGTGCCACCGATCGTGGTCGGAGCGACCGCACAGATACGCAGTATTTT.

The CDR3, as DNA: TGTGCCAGCAGTTACTCCCACGGGGAATTCTACAATGAGCAGTTCTTC. Translation: CASSYSHGEFYNEQFF. This chain connects TRBV6-5 to TRBJ2-1; a possible D gene is TRBD2 (5 bases). From germline, CDR1 is MNHEY and CDR2 SVGAGI. Trimming pared 0 bases from V and 3 bases from J, leaving 12 bases between. The CDR3 consists of 16 residues.

V gene TRBV9 combines with J gene TRBJ1-3; 7 nucleotides match TRBD1. Germline V gene data show CDR1 as SGDLS and CDR2 as YYNGEE. The CDR3 is made up of 16 amino acids. After removal of 4 bases from V and 2 bases from J, the junction contained 9 bases not matched to a gene. The chain's CDR3 is CASSQLLRGPGNTIYF. The CDR3 region has the DNA TGTGCCAGCAGCCAACTTCTAAGGGGGCCTGGAAACACCATATATTTT.